This TCR beta chain emerged from a study of T cell responses to AZD1222 COVID-19 vaccine. Study results and caveats: A reported finding is that nearly half of spike-specific TCRs target unmutated variant regions. Spike-wide vaccine-associated CD4 TCRs dominated at 160-218 and 743-854. Repertoire sampling happened only post peak T cell response. Donors, mostly white British, included more females; clonal diversity was possibly underestimated.

A remark on this clone: Its antigen is undetermined.

Germline loops: CDR1 GTSNPN, CDR2 SVGIG (reference sequence). Trimming shortened V by 2 bases and J by 1 base, and 8 bases separated the two germline ends. The CDR3 sequence is 14 residues long. TCRdb keeps only in-frame clones here, not all; method: immunoSEQ multiplex PCR. Of under 150,000 clones listed, around nine tenths are singletons. The sample here was peripheral blood, taken on day 0 of MenACWY control vaccination. This receptor was obtained from an adult in good health. The J gene is TRBJ2-2, the V gene TRBV30; possible D gene TRBD1, 5 bases. The CDR3 DNA follows: TGTGCCTGGAGTCCTCAGGGGAACACCGGGGAGCTGTTTTTT. Translated: CAWSPQGNTGELFF.